This T cell receptor (beta chain) was identified during a study of T and B cells in COVID-19 patients. From blood, about 250-500 ng of genomic DNA served as TRB template. BIOMED2 TRB-A/B primer pools were used in multiplex TRB PCR. TCRdb independently ran MiXCR on the multiplex PCR reads; one entry per CDR3 protein. The data contain 10,000 or so distinct CDR3 sequences, over 30% of them singletons. This clonotype showed up just a few times. The CDR3 totals 18 residues. Per the germline V gene, CDR1 is SQVTM and CDR2 is ANQGSEA. The V segment lost 3 bases and the J segment 2 bases; nucleotides outside the gene matches: 14.

The sample was blood. This receptor was identified in a human donor with active COVID-19. The V gene is TRBV29-1, the J gene TRBJ2-5, with 11 bases lining up with TRBD2. The CDR3 region is CSVELAGGSRRNQETQYF. CDR3 coding DNA: TGCAGCGTTGAGCTAGCGGGGGGCTCGAGGAGGAATCAAGAGACCCAGTACTTC. Full variable domain (remainder filled in from reference TRBV29-1 and TRBJ2-5): SAVISQKPSRDICQRGTSLTIQCQVDSQVTMMFWYRQQPGQSLTLIATANQGSEATYESGFVIDKFPISRPNLTFSTLTVSNMSPEDSSIYLCSVELAGGSRRNQETQYFGPGTRLLVL.